The 20 T cell receptor beta chains presented below share a single source sample, sequenced in a study of blood T cell repertoires in COVID-19. Libraries were prepared by immunoSEQ multiplex PCR; TCRdb keeps only in-frame clonotypes and omits some of them. This table holds roughly 280,000 clones, 80% to 90% found once. Input material: PBMCs or T cells enriched from blood (not recorded which). The receptor set was obtained from a woman between 18 and 29 years old who had recovered from COVID-19.

The chain links TRBV3-1 (or the pseudogene TRBV3-2) to TRBJ1-6, with TRBD1 matching 9 bases. There are 16 residues in the CDR3. J was trimmed by 9 bases and V by 0 bases; bases with no gene match: 6. CDR1 LGHDT and CDR2 YNNKEL come from the germline V gene (reference sequence). CDR3 sequence reads: CASSQEWGQGSSPLHF. DNA of the CDR3: TGTGCCAGCAGCCAAGAATGGGGACAGGGTTCTTCACCCCTCCACTTT.

The V call is TRBV7-8, the J call TRBJ2-5; maybe TRBD2 (6 bases). Trimming took off 5 bases at V and 5 bases at J, with 12 bases between the two ends. Germline assignment: CDR1 SGHVS and CDR2 FQNEAQ. The CDR3 is 13 residues long. CDR3 in amino acids: CASSPPREETQYF. In DNA, the CDR3 is TGTGCCAGCAGCCCCCCTCGGGAGGAGACCCAGTACTTC.

The chain carries TRBV18 and TRBJ2-1, with 9 bases lining up with TRBD2. V shed 1 base and J 6 bases; nucleotides not matched to a gene: 4. From germline, CDR1 is KGHSH and CDR2 LQKENI. This CDR3 contains 15 residues. The CDR3 coding sequence is TGTGCCAGCTCACCACAGGGACTAGCAGGCAATGAGCAGTTCTTC. This translates into CASSPQGLAGNEQFF.

This chain links TRBV6-5 with TRBJ2-3, with D maybe TRBD2 (5 bases). Trimming pared 8 bases from V and 0 bases from J, leaving 12 bases between. There are 14 residues in the CDR3. Germline CDR1 and CDR2: MNHEY and SVGAGI. CDR3 bases: TGTGCCAGCCGCGGAGGCTTGAGCACAGATACGCAGTATTTT. Protein sequence: CASRGGLSTDTQYF.

The chain recombines TRBV30 with TRBJ1-2; D possibly corresponds to TRBD1 (5 bases). This CDR3 has 13 amino acids. V lost 7 bases, J lost 6 bases, and 18 bases lay in between. The germline gives CDR1 GTSNPN, CDR2 SVGIG (reference sequence). The CDR3 sequence is CASIPDGGDGYTF. The DNA of the CDR3 is TGTGCCTCAATCCCCGACGGGGGGGATGGCTACACCTTC.

Here the CDR3 DNA reads TGTGCTAGTGGTTTGGTAACAGGCGAGCAGTACTTC. This encodes CASGLVTGEQYF. This rearrangement joins TRBV12-5 to TRBJ2-7; possibly TRBD1 for D (5 bases). Germline assignment: CDR1 LGHNT and CDR2 FRNRAP. The CDR3 contains 12 residues. Trimming took 0 bases from V and 6 from J, leaving 6 bases between them.

The chain's CDR3 is CASSQGSTDTQYF. The CDR3 region has the DNA TGTGCCAGCAGCCAGGGGAGCACAGATACGCAGTATTTT. The chain links TRBV5-4 to TRBJ2-3, with a weak D call TRBD1 (6 bases). CDR1 is SGHNT, CDR2 YYREEE, per germline (reference sequence). The CDR3 runs 13 residues. V was clipped by 4 bases and J by 0 bases, with 6 bases between them.

The rearrangement uses TRBV28 and TRBJ1-3, with D perhaps TRBD1 (5 bases). Trimming took off 8 bases at V and 4 bases at J, with 18 bases between the two ends. This CDR3 spans 15 amino acids. In germline, CDR1 is MDHEN, CDR2 SYDVKM. CDR3 DNA sequence: TGTGCCAGCGCGGGGCAGGGCATGATCGGAAACACCATATATTTT. Translating it yields CASAGQGMIGNTIYF.

The gene calls are TRBV2 and TRBJ1-5; D uncertain. CDR3 size: 15 residues. V lost 2 bases, J lost 0 bases, and 8 bases lay in between. CDR1 and CDR2 from the germline V gene are SNHLY and FYNNEI. CDR3 region: CASSEYADSNQPQHF. DNA of the CDR3: TGTGCCAGCAGTGAATATGCGGATAGCAATCAGCCCCAGCATTTT.

The genes are TRBV4-1 and TRBJ2-1, with TRBD1 matching 8 bases. The CDR3 totals 15 residues. The germline V gene has CDR1 MGHRA and CDR2 YSYEKL. Trimming cost V 0 bases and J 7 bases; bases outside gene matches: 5. The CDR3, as DNA: TGCGCCAGCAGCCAAGAAACAGGGGGTGGAAATGAGCAGTTCTTC. Its translation is CASSQETGGGNEQFF.

The chain combines TRBV6-1 with TRBJ1-2, with D tentatively TRBD1 (6 bases). This CDR3 has 15 residues. From germline, CDR1 is MNHNS and CDR2 SASEGT. Deletions cut 0 bases from V and 5 bases from J, with 13 bases between. This chain's CDR3 is CASSEASQGRYGYTF. CDR3 DNA: TGTGCCAGCAGTGAAGCGTCGCAGGGGAGATATGGCTACACCTTC.

The V and J genes are TRBV29-1 and TRBJ1-2; 12 bases match TRBD1. This CDR3 contains 17 residues. The germline CDR1 and CDR2 sequences are SQVTM and ANQGSEA. With 2 bases clipped from V and 5 bases from J, the junction kept 12 bases outside the gene matches. The CDR3 is CSVEKSGTGGPWYGYTF. The CDR3 coding sequence is TGCAGCGTTGAAAAGAGCGGGACAGGGGGCCCGTGGTATGGCTACACCTTC. The variable domain in full, completed from reference TRBV29-1 and TRBJ1-2, reads SAVISQKPSRDICQRGTSLTIQCQVDSQVTMMFWYRQQPGQSLTLIATANQGSEATYESGFVIDKFPISRPNLTFSTLTVSNMSPEDSSIYLCSVEKSGTGGPWYGYTFGSGTRLTVV.

This rearrangement joins TRBV21-1 to TRBJ1-1; the D segment call TRBD1 is taken from the table without a DNA check. TRBV21-1 is a recognized pseudogene. This CDR3 comprises 15 residues. CDR3 residues: CASSKAGRLNTEAFF. For the CDR3, the DNA is TGTGCCAGCAGCAAAGCGGGGCGATTGAACACTGAAGCTTTCTTT.

In DNA form, the CDR3 reads TGCGCCAGCAGCGTTTCCGGGACAGACACTGAAGCTTTCTTT. This gives the protein CASSVSGTDTEAFF. The chain links TRBV5-1 to TRBJ1-1; 7 nucleotides align to TRBD1. The CDR3 has 14 amino acids. CDR1 and CDR2 (germline): SGHRS, YFSETQ. After removal of 4 bases from V and 3 bases from J, the junction contained 6 bases not matched to a gene.

This clone was seen a few times. The chain combines TRBV6-4 with TRBJ2-3; perhaps TRBD2 as D (5 bases). The CDR3 consists of 14 residues. Per germline, CDR1 MRHNA and CDR2 SNTAGT. The ends were cut back, 5 bases at V and 5 bases at J, with 14 bases in the middle. DNA for the CDR3: TGTGCCAGCAGTCCGGGTATCGGAGGAGATACGCAGTATTTT. Protein product: CASSPGIGGDTQYF.

This chain uses TRBV5-1 with TRBJ2-5, with D hard to call. V was pared by 0 bases and J by 2 bases, with 11 bases between. CDR1 is SGHRS and CDR2 is YFSETQ in the germline V gene. The length of the CDR3 is 15 residues. The CDR3 DNA follows: TGCGCCAGCAGCTTGGGTAGCTCCGGACAAGAGACCCAGTACTTC. It codes for CASSLGSSGQETQYF.

This chain links TRBV6-5 with TRBJ2-1; 12 bases are a match to TRBD1. The CDR3 is 14 residues long. After removal of 5 bases from V and 7 bases from J, the junction contained 3 bases not matched to a gene. CDR1 is MNHEY, CDR2 SVGAGI, per germline. The CDR3: CASSPGQGANEQFF. CDR3 DNA: TGTGCCAGCAGTCCGGGACAGGGGGCAAATGAGCAGTTCTTC.

The chain combines TRBV2 with TRBJ1-1, with 11 nucleotides matching TRBD1. Germline CDR1 is SNHLY and CDR2 is FYNNEI. The CDR3 contains 14 residues. Germline trimming cut 7 bases from V and 1 base from J; bases unmatched to any gene: 2. CDR3 amino acids: CASNGQGANTEAFF. The CDR3, as DNA: TGTGCCAGCAACGGACAGGGGGCGAACACTGAAGCTTTCTTT.

The chain couples TRBV5-1 to TRBJ2-3, with D possibly TRBD2 on 6 matching bases. The CDR3 loop spans 15 amino acids. V gave up 3 bases and J gave up 2 bases, with 13 bases separating them. Germline V gene data show CDR1 as SGHRS and CDR2 as YFSETQ. The CDR3 loop is CASSSPAGSTDTQYF. CDR3 bases: TGCGCCAGCAGCTCTCCGGCGGGGTCCACAGATACGCAGTATTTT. The variable domain in full, with the rest retrieved from reference TRBV5-1 and TRBJ2-3, is KAGVTQTPRYLIKTRGQQVTLSCSPISGHRSVSWYQQTPGQGLQFLFEYFSETQRNKGNFPGRFSGRQFSNSRSEMNVSTLELGDSALYLCASSSPAGSTDTQYFGPGTRLTVL.

The chain combines TRBV3-1 (or the pseudogene TRBV3-2) with TRBJ2-3; the match to TRBD2 covers 8 bases. This CDR3 spans 17 amino acids. Trimming removed 4 bases from V and 9 bases from J; junction bases left unmatched: 18. The germline V gene has CDR1 LGHDT and CDR2 YNNKEL (reference sequence). The CDR3 here is CASSLGVAGLSHMTQYF. In DNA, the CDR3 is TGTGCCAGCAGCCTCGGGGTAGCGGGGTTATCGCACATGACGCAGTATTTT.